What follows are 22 T cell receptor beta chains derived from one specimen sequenced in a study of T cell repertoires in cytomegalovirus infection. TCRdb ran MiXCR on the reads and lists one entry per CDR3 protein. In the table there are about 110,000 distinct CDR3 sequences, 30% of which are singletons. No antigen has been assigned to these receptors. The sample was CD8+ T cells from cultured PBMCs, taken from culture after CMV antigen stimulation. The source is a human donor in good health (CMV status not recorded). Some clones in this sample may be carry-over from other donors' samples.

This clonotype has more than one count but fewer than ten. The rearrangement uses TRBV4-1 and TRBJ2-7, with D unclear. Germline V lookup: CDR1 MGHRA, CDR2 YSYEKL. Trimming removed 0 bases at V and 2 bases at J, with 8 bases between. The CDR3 is made up of 14 amino acids. The CDR3 nucleotides are TGCGCCAGCAGCCAAGACCCCAGGCCCTACGAGCAGTACTTC. Translating it yields CASSQDPRPYEQYF.

CDR3 residues: CASSLTGLAGVYQETQYF. The DNA of the CDR3 is TGTGCCAGCAGCCTTACGGGACTAGCGGGGGTGTACCAAGAGACCCAGTACTTC. V usage is TRBV7-2 and J usage is TRBJ2-5; 14 nucleotides match TRBD2. J lost 0 bases, V lost 5 bases, and 8 bases had no gene match. The germline CDR1 and CDR2 sequences are SGHTA and FQGNSA. The CDR3 runs to 18 residues. The entire variable domain, with the rest obtained from reference TRBV7-2 and TRBJ2-5, is as follows: GAGVSQSPSNKVTEKGKDVELRCDPISGHTALYWYRQSLGQGLEFLIYFQGNSAPDKSGLPSDRFSAERTGGSVSTLTIQRTQQEDSAVYLCASSLTGLAGVYQETQYFGPGTRLLVL.

The chain employs TRBV2 and TRBJ2-2; 7 bases align to TRBD1. CDR3 length: 16 amino acids. J was trimmed by 7 bases and V by 0 bases; bases with no gene match: 8. The germline gives CDR1 SNHLY, CDR2 FYNNEI. CDR3 nucleotide sequence: TGTGCCAGCAGTGAAGCAGCGCAGGGGGTGGTCGGGGAGCTGTTTTTT. Translation: CASSEAAQGVVGELFF.

The rearrangement uses TRBV19 and TRBJ2-1, with D perhaps matching TRBD1 (7 bases). The length of the CDR3 is 14 residues. V lost 5 bases and J 3 bases, leaving 11 bases between the germline ends. Per the germline V gene, CDR1 is LNHDA and CDR2 is SQIVND (reference sequence). The CDR3 sequence: CASSPRDSYNEQFF. The CDR3 DNA sequence: TGTGCCAGTAGTCCGCGGGACAGCTACAATGAGCAGTTCTTC.

At least ten counts were recorded for this clonotype. The rearrangement links TRBV6-5 to TRBJ1-2; no clear D gene. CDR1 is MNHEY, CDR2 SVGAGI, per germline. Deletions cut 5 bases from V and 8 bases from J, with 12 bases between. CDR3 length equals 12 residues. The CDR3 is CASSQSRRGYTF. DNA for the CDR3: TGTGCCAGCAGTCAAAGCCGTCGGGGCTACACCTTC.

This clonotype was detected only a few times. V and J are TRBV20-1 and TRBJ2-1; D not certain. CDR1 and CDR2 from the germline V gene are DFQATT and SNEGSKA (reference sequence). Trimming cost V 2 bases and J 4 bases, with 6 bases left between them. The CDR3 is 12 amino acids. The CDR3 loop reads CSARLGYNEQFF. CDR3 nucleotides: TGCAGTGCTAGACTGGGATACAATGAGCAGTTCTTC.

V gene TRBV5-6 combines with J gene TRBJ2-3, with D unclear. Germline CDR1 is SGHDT and CDR2 is YYEEEE. V lost 7 bases and J lost 2, with 17 bases in between. The CDR3 is made up of 15 amino acids. Written as DNA, the CDR3 is TGTGCCAGCGTTCATGCGGAAACCTACACAGATACGCAGTATTTT. Translated: CASVHAETYTDTQYF.

In its sample, this clonotype was seen a few times. This chain uses TRBV5-4 with TRBJ2-2; 9 bases map to TRBD1. This CDR3 has 15 amino acids. Germline CDR1 is SGHNT and CDR2 is YYREEE (reference sequence). The V segment lost 5 bases and the J segment 2 bases; nucleotides outside the gene matches: 4. DNA for the CDR3: TGTGCCAGCAGTTTGACAGGGGGAAACACCGGGGAGCTGTTTTTT. It encodes CASSLTGGNTGELFF. The full variable domain, with the rest looked up from reference TRBV5-4 and TRBJ2-2, is ETGVTQSPTHLIKTRGQQVTLRCSSQSGHNTVSWYQQALGQGPQFIFQYYREEENGRGNFPPRFSGLQFPNYSSELNVNALELDDSALYLCASSLTGGNTGELFFGEGSRLTVL.

This clonotype was seen a few times. V and J are TRBV28 and TRBJ2-7; 9 bases match TRBD2. With V trimmed by 3 bases and J by 7 bases, 13 bases remained unmatched. Germline-derived CDR1 and CDR2 are MDHEN and SYDVKM. The CDR3 consists of 16 residues. CDR3 loop: CASSFPTGTSNWEQYF. CDR3 bases: TGTGCCAGCAGTTTCCCGACGGGGACTAGCAATTGGGAGCAGTACTTC.

The chain has TRBV12-5 and TRBJ2-5; the D gene is possibly TRBD1 (6 bases). The V end was cut by 5 bases, the J end by 5 bases, with 18 bases between. Germline-derived CDR1 and CDR2 are LGHNT and FRNRAP. This CDR3 is 15 amino acids long. CDR3 loop: CASGGNRDHLETQYF. The CDR3 DNA sequence: TGTGCTAGTGGTGGGAACAGGGATCATCTTGAGACCCAGTACTTC.

V is TRBV28 and J is TRBJ2-2; 7 bases match TRBD1. The CDR3 loop spans 14 amino acids. Germline CDR1 and CDR2: MDHEN and SYDVKM. Trimming cost V 7 bases and J 1 base; bases outside gene matches: 3. The CDR3 sequence is CASTGTENTGELFF. CDR3 coding DNA: TGTGCCAGCACAGGGACAGAGAACACCGGGGAGCTGTTTTTT.

The chain employs TRBV4-3 and TRBJ2-2; D ambiguous. This CDR3 is built from 15 residues. Germline CDR1 LGHNA, CDR2 YSLEER. The ends were cut back, 0 bases at V and 6 bases at J, with 11 bases in the middle. CDR3 amino acids: CASSQDLRVSGELFF. DNA of the CDR3: TGCGCCAGCAGCCAAGATCTTCGAGTCTCCGGGGAGCTGTTTTTT.

The table lists this clonotype with many counts. The chain links TRBV7-2 to TRBJ1-2; D may be TRBD1 (6 bases). V was pared by 0 bases and J by 1 base, with 15 bases between. Germline CDR1 reads SGHTA; CDR2 reads FQGNSA. The CDR3 runs to 17 residues. For the CDR3, the DNA is TGTGCCAGCAGCTTAGCAAGGGGGGCGCTGGGTAACTATGGCTACACCTTC. Its translation is CASSLARGALGNYGYTF.

This clonotype was seen more than once but under ten times. This chain connects TRBV6-5 to TRBJ1-1; 9 nucleotides agree with TRBD1. V trimming: 2 bases; J trimming: 1 base; junction bases outside the gene matches: 5. CDR1 and CDR2 (germline): MNHEY, SVGAGI. The CDR3 has 16 residues. The CDR3 coding sequence is TGTGCCAGCAGTTACCTTCCGGGACAGGGGAACACTGAAGCTTTCTTT. Residues: CASSYLPGQGNTEAFF.

This clonotype was found a few times. The rearrangement joins TRBV7-8 to TRBJ1-5; unclear D gene. Germline V gene data show CDR1 as SGHVS and CDR2 as FQNEAQ. The length of the CDR3 is 14 residues. V lost 5 bases to trimming and J lost 4 bases, with 12 bases between them. This CDR3 is CASSPLLGNQPQHF. Here the CDR3 DNA reads TGTGCCAGCAGCCCCTTGTTGGGAAATCAGCCCCAGCATTTT. Together with reference TRBV7-8 and TRBJ1-5, the CDR3 gives the full variable domain: GAGVSQSPRYKVAKRGQDVALRCDPISGHVSLFWYQQALGQGPEFLTYFQNEAQLDKSGLPSDRFFAERPEGSVSTLKIQRTQQEDSAVYLCASSPLLGNQPQHFGDGTRLSIL.

The rearrangement uses TRBV7-6 and TRBJ2-7, with 12 bases fitting TRBD1. With V trimmed by 8 bases and J by 4 bases, 9 bases remained unmatched. The germline V gene has CDR1 SGHVS and CDR2 FNYEAQ. This CDR3 region has 15 residues. Here the CDR3 reads CASRSMGQGAYEQYF. DNA of the CDR3: TGTGCCAGCCGCTCTATGGGACAGGGGGCTTACGAGCAGTACTTC. Together with reference TRBV7-6 and TRBJ2-7, the CDR3 gives the full variable domain: GAGVSQSPRYKVTKRGQDVALRCDPISGHVSLYWYRQALGQGPEFLTYFNYEAQQDKSGLPNDRFSAERPEGSISTLTIQRTEQRDSAMYRCASRSMGQGAYEQYFGPGTRLTVT.

The chain couples TRBV7-9 to TRBJ1-2; D ambiguous. CDR1 is SEHNR and CDR2 is FQNEAQ in the germline V gene (reference sequence). The CDR3 spans 12 residues. Trimming shortened V by 3 bases and J by 5 bases, and 7 bases separated the two germline ends. In DNA form, the CDR3 reads TGTGCCAGCAGCTTCGGGCATTATGGCTACACCTTC. Protein sequence: CASSFGHYGYTF.

This clonotype was recorded a few times. This sequence joins TRBV5-5 and TRBJ2-7; no reliable D call. The CDR3 loop spans 14 amino acids. Germline-derived CDR1 and CDR2 are SGHKS and YYEKEE (reference sequence). Trimming took 0 bases from V and 1 from J, leaving 8 bases between them. In DNA form, the CDR3 reads TGTGCCAGCAGCTTGGGGCACACATCCTACGAGCAGTACTTC. It encodes CASSLGHTSYEQYF.

The chain employs TRBV7-2 and TRBJ2-3; TRBD2 matches at 11 bases. CDR3 size: 16 residues. Germline CDR1 is SGHTA and CDR2 is FQGNSA. Trimming cost V 5 bases and J 4 bases; bases outside gene matches: 8. The chain's CDR3 is CASSHRLAGLADTQYF. The CDR3 DNA sequence: TGTGCCAGCAGCCACAGACTAGCGGGGTTAGCAGATACGCAGTATTTT.

Many counts were recorded for this clonotype. The chain is built from TRBV7-2 and TRBJ1-3; unclear D gene. Germline lookup yields CDR1 SGHTA and CDR2 FQGNSA. CDR3 length: 17 residues. V was clipped by 1 base and J by 4 bases, with 17 bases between them. CDR3 amino acids: CASSLERGLYPGNTIYF. Written as DNA, the CDR3 is TGTGCCAGCAGCTTAGAGAGAGGGCTTTACCCCGGAAACACCATATATTTT.

In its sample, this clonotype was seen a few times. CDR3: CASSERRPYNSPLHF. For the CDR3, the DNA is TGTGCCAGCAGTGAGAGACGGCCTTATAATTCACCCCTCCACTTT. The chain has TRBV2 and TRBJ1-6; D is undetermined. Trimming shortened V by 3 bases and J by 4 bases, and 10 bases separated the two germline ends. Germline V gene lookup returns CDR1 SNHLY and CDR2 FYNNEI. The CDR3 is 15 amino acids.

The chain couples TRBV7-9 to TRBJ2-3; 10 bases map to TRBD2. Germline CDR1 reads SEHNR; CDR2 reads FQNEAQ (reference sequence). V was clipped by 5 bases and J by 1 base; unmatched bases: 3. This CDR3 contains 15 residues. The CDR3 DNA is TGTGCCAGCAGCCGAGGGACTAGCGGCACAGATACGCAGTATTTT. It codes for CASSRGTSGTDTQYF.